These T cell receptor beta chains were read from a single sample in a study of chemoradiotherapy in HPV16-positive cancers. The method was immunoSEQ multiplex PCR; TCRdb's version includes in-frame clones alone and lacks a portion of them. The sample records approximately 12,000 clones, 85% to 90% being singletons. This specimen was collected from a patient who underwent chemoradiotherapy. These receptor sequences come from a human donor with HPV-associated anogenital cancer. Both conserved end residues are part of each CDR3. A D gene is named only where the DNA matches it firmly. Rows may omit the clone size; those that give it use once, few, many or a size class.

>NA|TRBV27|TRBJ2-5|TRBD2
CASSLAGGVETQYF
TGTGCCAGCAGCCTAGCGGGGGGAGTGGAGACCCAGTACTTC
>NA|TRBV19|TRBJ2-1|TRBD1
CASGQGESNEQFF
TGTGCCAGCGGACAGGGGGAATCCAATGAGCAGTTCTTC
>NA|TRBV15|TRBJ1-1|NA
CATSRQPGLNTEAFF
TGTGCCACCAGCAGACAGCCCGGACTCAACACTGAAGCTTTCTTT
>NA|TRBV10-3|TRBJ2-1|NA
CAISPAANEQFF
TGTGCCATCTCCCCAGCGGCGAATGAGCAGTTCTTC
>NA|TRBV19|TRBJ2-6|NA
CASSITSSGANVLTF
TGTGCCAGTAGTATCACTTCCTCTGGGGCCAACGTCCTGACTTTC
>NA|TRBV7-8|TRBJ2-1|NA
CASSSRVTAYNEQFF
TGTGCCAGCAGCTCGAGAGTGACAGCTTACAATGAGCAGTTCTTC
>NA|TRBV18|TRBJ2-1|NA
CASSQGFGYNEQFF
TGTGCCAGCTCACAGGGGTTTGGCTACAATGAGCAGTTCTTC
>NA|TRBV10-2|TRBJ1-5|NA
CASSLRNQPQHF
TGCGCCAGCAGTTTACGCAATCAGCCCCAGCATTTT
>NA|TRBV19|TRBJ2-1|TRBD1
CASSWGTGNNEQFF
TGTGCCAGTAGTTGGGGGACAGGGAACAATGAGCAGTTCTTC
>few|TRBV7-8|TRBJ2-7|TRBD2
CASSSQSGRFVEQYF
TGTGCCAGCAGCTCCCAGAGCGGGAGGTTTGTCGAGCAGTACTTC
>few|TRBV18|TRBJ2-7|TRBD1
CASSPRTGLYEQYF
TGTGCCAGCTCACCCCGGACAGGGCTATACGAGCAGTACTTC
>NA|TRBV7-9|TRBJ2-5|NA
CASSLLGGQETQYF
TGTGCCAGCAGTCTACTGGGCGGTCAAGAGACCCAGTACTTC
>NA|TRBV19|TRBJ2-7|NA
CASSIDPLYEQYF
TGTGCCAGTAGTATAGACCCCTTATACGAGCAGTACTTC
>NA|TRBV9|TRBJ2-3|TRBD2
CASSVSGGAGDTQYF
TGTGCCAGCAGCGTATCCGGGGGGGCTGGGGATACGCAGTATTTT
>NA|TRBV2|TRBJ1-3|NA
CASSEARGISGNTIYF
TGTGCCAGCAGTGAAGCGCGAGGGATATCTGGAAACACCATATATTTT
>NA|TRBV9|TRBJ2-7|TRBD1
CASSAKDRGGPYEQYF
TGTGCCAGCAGCGCCAAGGACAGGGGGGGGCCCTACGAGCAGTACTTC
>NA|TRBV5-6|TRBJ1-4|NA
CASSAASDGARATNEKLFF
TGTGCCAGCAGCGCCGCCTCGGACGGCGCGCGAGCAACTAATGAAAAACTGTTTTTT
>NA|TRBV19|TRBJ1-2|NA
CASSIGWQGFGYGYTF
TGTGCCAGTAGTATAGGGTGGCAGGGCTTTGGGTATGGCTACACCTTC
>NA|TRBV7-8|TRBJ2-1|NA
CASSSRLLRDNEQFF
TGTGCCAGCAGCTCTAGACTACTACGGGACAATGAGCAGTTCTTC
>NA|TRBV15|TRBJ2-1|NA
CATSRAGSDNEQFF
TGTGCCACCAGCAGAGCCGGATCCGACAATGAGCAGTTCTTC
>NA|TRBV30|TRBJ1-1|NA
CAWSRTMNTEAFF
TGTGCCTGGAGTAGGACCATGAACACTGAAGCTTTCTTT
>NA|TRBV5-1|TRBJ2-1|TRBD1
CASSLTGDAVYNEQFF
TGCGCCAGCAGCTTAACAGGGGATGCCGTCTACAATGAGCAGTTCTTC